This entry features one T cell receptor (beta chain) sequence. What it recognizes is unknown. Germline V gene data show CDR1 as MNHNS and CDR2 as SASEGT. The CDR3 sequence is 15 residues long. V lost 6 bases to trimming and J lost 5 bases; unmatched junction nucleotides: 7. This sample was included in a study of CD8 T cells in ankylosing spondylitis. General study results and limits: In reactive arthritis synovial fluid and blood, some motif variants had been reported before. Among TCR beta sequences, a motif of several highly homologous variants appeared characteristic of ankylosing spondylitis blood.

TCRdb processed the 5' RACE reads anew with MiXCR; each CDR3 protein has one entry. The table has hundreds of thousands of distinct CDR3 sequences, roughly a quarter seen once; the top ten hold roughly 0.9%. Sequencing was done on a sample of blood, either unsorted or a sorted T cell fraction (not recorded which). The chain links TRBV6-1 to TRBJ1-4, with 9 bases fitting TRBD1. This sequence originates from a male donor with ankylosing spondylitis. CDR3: CASRRQGDNNEKLFF. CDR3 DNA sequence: TGTGCCAGCAGAAGACAGGGGGACAACAATGAAAAACTGTTTTTT.